One sample yielded the 4 T cell receptor beta chains listed below, sequenced in a study of identical twins. TCRdb redid the calling of the 5' RACE reads with MiXCR, one entry per CDR3 protein. The table has about 240,000 distinct CDR3 sequences, 7.5% seen once. This sample was also put to use in a study of yellow fever vaccine responses in identical twins.

The sequencing sample was made of CD8+ T cells sorted from blood. The receptors come from a woman between 18 and 30 years old in good health.

This clonotype appeared a few times. The chain uses TRBV3-1 and TRBJ2-7; D tentatively reads TRBD1 or TRBD2 (5 bases each). Trimming shortened V by 1 base and J by 0 bases, and 13 bases separated the two germline ends. CDR3 length: 16 residues. Germline values: CDR1 LGHDT, CDR2 YNNKEL (reference sequence). CDR3 protein: CASSQGRGDHSYEQYF. The CDR3 DNA follows: TGTGCCAGCAGCCAAGGTCGGGGCGACCACTCCTACGAGCAGTACTTC.

The chain is built from TRBV6-1 and TRBJ2-2, with TRBD2 matching 10 bases. Germline V gene sequence: CDR1 MNHNS, CDR2 SASEGT. V trimming: 2 bases; J trimming: 2 bases; junction bases outside the gene matches: 5. The length of the CDR3 is 17 residues. As DNA, the CDR3 is TGTGCCAGCAGTGAAAGGATAGCGGGGGGTAACACCGGGGAGCTGTTTTTT. It yields the protein CASSERIAGGNTGELFF.

The chain uses TRBV28 and TRBJ2-1; 7 bases match TRBD1. Germline CDR1 is MDHEN and CDR2 is SYDVKM. The CDR3 has 14 residues. Trimming removed 2 bases from V and 10 bases from J; junction bases left unmatched: 8. DNA of the CDR3: TGTGCCAGCAGTTTAACCCCAACAGGGGACGAGCAGTTCTTC. It yields the protein CASSLTPTGDEQFF.

This clonotype was counted at least ten times. V gene TRBV27 combines with J gene TRBJ2-7, with TRBD2 matching over 7 bases. Germline values: CDR1 MNHEY, CDR2 SMNVEV (reference sequence). CDR3 length equals 16 residues. V trimming: 0 bases; J trimming: 0 bases; junction bases outside the gene matches: 5. CDR3 nucleotide sequence: TGTGCCAGCAGTTTATCTAGCGGGTTAAGCTCCTACGAGCAGTACTTC. It is translated as CASSLSSGLSSYEQYF.